The 20 T cell receptor beta chains listed next were all sequenced from one sample in a study of T cells in Graves' hyperthyroidism and ophthalmopathy. RNA transcripts provided the source from which TCR beta CDR3 regions were amplified. In the first-round RT-PCR of the TCR CDR3, the HTBI primer set was used. TCRdb used MiXCR to reprocess the multiplex PCR reads, holding one entry per CDR3 protein. The top ten clones hold about 50% of a sample with 340,000 or so distinct CDR3 sequences, roughly 21% of them seen once. The sample comprised blood. The receptors here all came from a woman aged 50 to 60 with Graves' hyperthyroidism.

This clonotype was picked up a small number of times. The chain links TRBV6-1 to TRBJ2-1; D unresolved. The CDR3 has 12 residues. V was clipped by 5 bases and J by 9 bases, with 11 bases between them. Germline CDR1 is MNHNS and CDR2 is SASEGT. CDR3 loop: CASSYLFGEQFF. CDR3 sequence (DNA): TGTGCCAGCAGTTATTTGTTTGGTGAGCAGTTCTTC.

The V call is TRBV7-2, the J call TRBJ1-5, with a weak D call TRBD1 (6 bases). The CDR3 is 14 residues long. Trimming took 5 bases from V and 16 from J, leaving 24 bases between them. CDR1 SGHTA and CDR2 FQGNSA come from the germline V gene. DNA of the CDR3: TGTGCCAGCAGCACGCACCTGCGACAGGTCCGGCCCCATTTT. This encodes CASSTHLRQVRPHF.

This clonotype was recorded at least ten times. V gene TRBV20-1 combines with J gene TRBJ2-1, with D unclear. Trimming cost V 0 bases and J 0 bases, with 15 bases left between them. There are 17 residues in the CDR3. The germline gives CDR1 DFQATT, CDR2 SNEGSKA (reference sequence). CDR3: CSAREAKTTISYNEQFF. The CDR3 DNA sequence: TGCAGTGCTAGAGAAGCTAAAACCACAATCTCCTACAATGAGCAGTTCTTC.

This chain joins TRBV19 and TRBJ1-2; TRBD1 is a possible D gene (6 bases). V was shortened by 2 bases and J by 0 bases, with 10 bases between the two germline ends. Per the germline V gene, CDR1 is LNHDA and CDR2 is SQIVND (reference sequence). The length of the CDR3 is 15 residues. CDR3 DNA sequence: TGTGCCAGTAGTATATTCGGGACACCTAACTATGGCTACACCTTC. Protein sequence: CASSIFGTPNYGYTF.

There are many counts of this clonotype. The chain employs TRBV27 and TRBJ2-3; tentatively, D is TRBD1 (5 bases). CDR3 length: 13 residues. V was pared by 6 bases and J by 2 bases, with 9 bases between. Germline V gives CDR1 MNHEY, CDR2 SMNVEV (reference sequence). In nucleotides, the CDR3 is TGTGCCAGCAGGACAGAAAACACAGATACGCAGTATTTT. Amino acid sequence: CASRTENTDTQYF.

This clonotype was seen only a few times. The rearrangement joins TRBV28 to TRBJ2-2; D is unclear. CDR1 MDHEN and CDR2 SYDVKM come from the germline V gene. The ends were cut back, 8 bases at V and 4 bases at J, with 11 bases in the middle. The CDR3 has 13 amino acids. The CDR3 sequence is CASLKRVTGELFF. DNA of the CDR3: TGTGCCAGCCTTAAACGGGTCACCGGGGAGCTGTTTTTT.

This clonotype was seen many times. The chain uses TRBV12-3 or TRBV12-4 and TRBJ2-2; D is possibly TRBD2 (6 bases). The CDR3 has 14 amino acids. The ends were cut back, 0 bases at V and 5 bases at J, with 7 bases in the middle. The CDR3 protein is CASSLAAGTGELFF. The CDR3 DNA follows: TGTGCCAGCAGTTTAGCGGCGGGAACCGGGGAGCTGTTTTTT.

V and J are TRBV9 and TRBJ2-3; D is tentatively TRBD1 or TRBD2 (5 bases each). This CDR3 is built from 14 residues. Trimming took 5 bases from V and 5 from J, leaving 15 bases between them. Germline V gene lookup returns CDR1 SGDLS and CDR2 YYNGEE. Here the CDR3 reads CASSGPGRRDTQYF. In nucleotides, the CDR3 is TGTGCCAGCAGTGGACCGGGGCGGAGAGATACGCAGTATTTT.

This clonotype was found many times. The rearrangement uses TRBV20-1 and TRBJ2-2, with D tentatively TRBD1 or TRBD2 (5 bases each). Germline CDR1 DFQATT, CDR2 SNEGSKA (reference sequence). Trimming pared 6 bases from V and 0 bases from J, leaving 11 bases between. The CDR3 consists of 14 residues. The CDR3 DNA reads TGCAGTGCCACCGGGACCACGAACACCGGGGAGCTGTTTTTT. It specifies CSATGTTNTGELFF.

The J gene is TRBJ2-3, the V gene TRBV2; 7 bases map to TRBD2. Germline trimming cut 5 bases from V and 5 bases from J; bases unmatched to any gene: 13. Germline V gene sequence: CDR1 SNHLY, CDR2 FYNNEI. The CDR3 runs 16 residues. The CDR3: CASSSDSGWGGDTQYF. The CDR3 DNA reads as TGTGCCAGCAGTTCCGATTCCGGGTGGGGGGGAGATACGCAGTATTTT.

This clonotype was recorded many times. V is TRBV7-9 and J is TRBJ2-1; possible D gene TRBD2, 5 bases. The germline V gene has CDR1 SEHNR and CDR2 FQNEAQ (reference sequence). The ends were cut back, 5 bases at V and 6 bases at J, with 20 bases in the middle. This CDR3 spans 16 amino acids. CDR3 DNA: TGTGCCAGCAGCCACCCAGGCCTCTCCAGCGGCAATGAGCAGTTCTTC. Residues: CASSHPGLSSGNEQFF.

In this sample, this clonotype turned up many times. The chain is built from TRBV2 and TRBJ2-1; D gene uncertain. The CDR3 loop spans 12 amino acids. The V end was cut by 6 bases, the J end by 12 bases, with 15 bases between. The germline CDR1 and CDR2 sequences are SNHLY and FYNNEI. The CDR3 region has the DNA TGTGCCAGCAGCTCATCCAATTTTGGGCAGTTCTTC. It translates to CASSSSNFGQFF. Using reference TRBV2 and TRBJ2-1 for the parts outside the CDR3, the full variable domain is EPEVTQTPSHQVTQMGQEVILRCVPISNHLYFYWYRQILGQKVEFLVSFYNNEISEKSEIFDDQFSVERPDGSNFTLKIRSTKLEDSAMYFCASSSSNFGQFFGPGTRLTVL.

The J gene is TRBJ1-4, the V gene TRBV4-1; tentative D call: TRBD1 (6 bases). CDR3 length: 16 residues. V lost 2 bases and J 6 bases, leaving 16 bases between the germline ends. Germline CDR1 MGHRA, CDR2 YSYEKL. CDR3 sequence reads: CASSQMGGAGHEKLFF. The CDR3 nucleotides are TGCGCCAGCAGCCAAATGGGGGGCGCGGGTCATGAAAAACTGTTTTTT.

There are many counts of this clonotype. V and J are TRBV2 and TRBJ2-3; D is unclear. This CDR3 has 11 residues. The germline V gene encodes CDR1 SNHLY and CDR2 FYNNEI. This chain's CDR3 is CGVQLTDTQYF. The CDR3 DNA reads TGTGGGGTTCAGTTAACAGATACGCAGTATTTT.

The chain combines TRBV4-2 with TRBJ2-1; 9 bases match TRBD2. CDR1 is LGHNA and CDR2 is YNFKEQ in the germline V gene. CDR3 length: 15 residues. V shed 2 bases, J shed 8 bases, and the junction held 7 bases outside the gene matches. Here the CDR3 DNA reads TGTGCCAGCAGCCAAAGGCGGGAGGGCCTCTATGAGCAGTTCTTC. This translates into CASSQRREGLYEQFF.

Note on this clonotype: This may be a read error, as it is one base from a much larger clone. This rearrangement joins TRBV6-5 to TRBJ1-1, with D hard to call. CDR3 length: 13 residues. The germline V and J ends were trimmed by 4 bases and 3 bases, with 9 bases remaining between them. Germline CDR1 is MNHEY and CDR2 is SVGAGI. The CDR3 sequence is CASSCSGYTEAFF. DNA of the CDR3: TGTGCCAGCAGTTGCAGTGGATACACTGAAGCTTTCTTT.

The chain is built from TRBV2 and TRBJ1-5; the D gene is possibly TRBD1 (6 bases). Per germline, CDR1 SNHLY and CDR2 FYNNEI. This CDR3 has 14 residues. V lost 4 bases, J lost 5 bases, and 12 bases lay in between. CDR3 bases: TGTGCCAGCAGTGCCATTGGGGGCCATCAGCCCCAGCATTTT. It specifies CASSAIGGHQPQHF.

This clonotype turned up a few times. This chain uses TRBV3-1 with TRBJ2-1, with 11 nucleotides matching TRBD1. Per germline, CDR1 LGHDT and CDR2 YNNKEL (reference sequence). This CDR3 is 17 amino acids long. V was clipped by 2 bases and J by 12 bases; unmatched bases: 15. The CDR3 DNA follows: TGTGCCAGCAGCCAAAGAGGGCCGGGACAGGGGGTCATGGGGCAGTTCTTC. It is translated as CASSQRGPGQGVMGQFF.

As to this clonotype: With a much larger clone just one base away, this may be a read error. This sequence joins TRBV7-8 and TRBJ1-1; D is unresolved. Germline-derived CDR1 and CDR2 are SGHVS and FQNEAQ. The CDR3 sequence is 14 residues long. The CDR3: CASSLGTMNAEAFF. CDR3 in DNA: TGTGCCAGCAGCTTAGGTACGATGAACGCTGAAGCTTTCTTT. Using reference TRBV7-8 and TRBJ1-1 for the parts outside the CDR3, the full variable domain is GAGVSQSPRYKVAKRGQDVALRCDPISGHVSLFWYQQALGQGPEFLTYFQNEAQLDKSGLPSDRFFAERPEGSVSTLKIQRTQQEDSAVYLCASSLGTMNAEAFFGQGTRLTVV.

The rearrangement joins TRBV24-1 to TRBJ1-1, with D possibly being TRBD1 (6 bases). The ends were cut back, 7 bases at V and 4 bases at J, with 15 bases in the middle. This CDR3 comprises 14 residues. CDR1 is KGHDR and CDR2 is SFDVKD in the germline V gene. The CDR3 reads CATRSGGAGTEAFF. In DNA, the CDR3 is TGTGCCACCAGAAGCGGGGGCGCAGGCACTGAAGCTTTCTTT.